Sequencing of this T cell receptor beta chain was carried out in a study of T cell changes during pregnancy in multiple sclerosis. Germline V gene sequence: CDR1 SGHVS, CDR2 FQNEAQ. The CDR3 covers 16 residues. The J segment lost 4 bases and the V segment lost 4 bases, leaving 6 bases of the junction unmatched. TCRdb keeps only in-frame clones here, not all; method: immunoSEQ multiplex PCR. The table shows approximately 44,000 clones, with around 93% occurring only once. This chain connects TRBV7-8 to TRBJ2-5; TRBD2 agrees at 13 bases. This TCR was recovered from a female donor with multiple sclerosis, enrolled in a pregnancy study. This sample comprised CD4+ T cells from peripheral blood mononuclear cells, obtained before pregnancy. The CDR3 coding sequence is TGTGCCAGCAGCTCACTAGCGGGGGGGCCTGGAGAGACCCAGTACTTC. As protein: CASSSLAGGPGETQYF.